This T cell receptor beta chain comes out of a study of control samples from healthy donors and cancer patients. TCRdb keeps only in-frame clones here, not all; method: immunoSEQ multiplex PCR. The data show approximately 97,000 clones, approximately 80% seen once. The sample taken for sequencing was blood. The TCR sequence derives from a man aged 25 to 45 in good health.

CDR3 region: CASSQAPDISYEQYF. The CDR3 DNA reads TGTGCCAGCAGCCAAGCCCCAGACATTTCCTACGAGCAGTACTTC. The rearrangement joins TRBV3-1 (or the pseudogene TRBV3-2) to TRBJ2-7; the D is unclear. In germline, CDR1 is LGHDT, CDR2 YNNKEL (reference sequence). The V and J ends lost 1 base and 1 base respectively, with 11 bases between them. This CDR3 spans 15 amino acids.